Shown below are 24 T cell receptor beta chains from a single sample sequenced in a study of T cell repertoires in cytomegalovirus infection. No antigen has been assigned to these receptors. Each CDR3 protein is one row after TCRdb ran MiXCR on the reads. The sample has approximately 600,000 distinct CDR3 sequences; 40% are singletons. The sample in question was cultured PBMCs, obtained from culture after CMV antigen stimulation. The origin of the receptors is a human donor in good health (CMV status not recorded). Some clones in this sample may be carry-over from other donors' samples.

The rearrangement joins TRBV20-1 to TRBJ2-2; 8 positions agree with TRBD2. V was clipped by 6 bases and J by 4 bases; unmatched bases: 4. CDR1 DFQATT and CDR2 SNEGSKA come from the germline V gene (reference sequence). There are 13 residues in the CDR3. The CDR3 DNA is TGCAGTGCCCGACTAGCGCTCACCGGGGAGCTGTTTTTT. It is translated as CSARLALTGELFF.

This chain uses TRBV6-6 with TRBJ2-3; 9 bases match TRBD2. The CDR3 loop spans 15 amino acids. Trimming removed 0 bases from V and 4 bases from J; junction bases left unmatched: 2. Germline lookup yields CDR1 MNHNY and CDR2 SVGAGI (reference sequence). The CDR3 DNA is TGTGCCAGCAGTTACTCGACTAGCGGCGCAGATACGCAGTATTTT. Its protein is CASSYSTSGADTQYF.

This clonotype has a count of ten or more. The chain combines TRBV7-2 with TRBJ2-2; D call uncertain. From germline, CDR1 is SGHTA and CDR2 FQGNSA. The CDR3 length is 11 residues. The V end was cut by 5 bases, the J end by 7 bases, with 5 bases between. The CDR3 loop is CASSLNGELFF. The CDR3 DNA sequence: TGTGCCAGCAGCCTCAACGGGGAGCTGTTTTTT.

This rearrangement joins TRBV27 to TRBJ2-5; 12 bases fit TRBD2. The V and J ends lost 3 bases and 4 bases, in that order; junction bases with no gene match: 3. Germline CDR1 and CDR2: MNHEY and SMNVEV (reference sequence). The CDR3 loop spans 15 amino acids. CDR3 region: CASSLTSGGRETQYF. The CDR3 coding sequence is TGTGCCAGCAGTTTGACTAGCGGGGGAAGAGAGACCCAGTACTTC.

Ten or more counts support this clonotype. The chain is built from TRBV7-2 and TRBJ2-7, with TRBD2 identical over 12 bases. The CDR3 is 18 residues long. Trimming took 4 bases from V and 4 from J; bases not matched to a gene: 14. Germline CDR1 and CDR2: SGHTA and FQGNSA. CDR3 nucleotide sequence: TGTGCCAGCAGCTCCCGGGCTAGCGGGGGGGGCCCTAGATACGAGCAGTACTTC. It encodes CASSSRASGGGPRYEQYF.

The sample holds a few counts of this clonotype. V and J are TRBV7-2 and TRBJ2-5, with 8 bases fitting TRBD1. The CDR3 runs to 15 residues. With V trimmed by 3 bases and J by 5 bases, 8 bases remained unmatched. Germline-derived CDR1 and CDR2 are SGHTA and FQGNSA. CDR3 DNA sequence: TGTGCCAGCAGCTTTGCCAGGGGGCGTCGGGAGACCCAGTACTTC. Protein: CASSFARGRRETQYF. The full variable domain, completed using reference TRBV7-2 and TRBJ2-5, is GAGVSQSPSNKVTEKGKDVELRCDPISGHTALYWYRQSLGQGLEFLIYFQGNSAPDKSGLPSDRFSAERTGGSVSTLTIQRTQQEDSAVYLCASSFARGRRETQYFGPGTRLLVL.

This clonotype turned up a few times. The CDR3 region is CASSLEGTSYEQYF. The CDR3 DNA is TGTGCCAGCAGCTTGGAGGGGACTAGCTACGAGCAGTACTTC. The V gene is TRBV5-4, the J gene TRBJ2-7, with 8 nucleotides matching TRBD2. Germline CDR1 SGHNT, CDR2 YYREEE (reference sequence). The CDR3 consists of 14 residues. V was pared by 0 bases and J by 3 bases, with 2 bases of the junction left unmatched.

V gene TRBV7-2 combines with J gene TRBJ1-2, with D hard to call. The CDR3 has 15 amino acids. V dropped 2 bases and J dropped 1 base, with 11 bases sitting between them. Germline V gene lookup returns CDR1 SGHTA and CDR2 FQGNSA. The CDR3 here is CASSLKHWGNYGYTF. Here the CDR3 DNA reads TGTGCCAGCAGCTTAAAACATTGGGGTAACTATGGCTACACCTTC.

This clonotype was picked up a small number of times. This rearrangement joins TRBV7-9 to TRBJ2-7; D gene unclear. V was shortened by 4 bases and J by 3 bases, with 19 bases between the two germline ends. The germline V gene encodes CDR1 SEHNR and CDR2 FQNEAQ (reference sequence). The CDR3 is 16 residues long. CDR3 coding DNA: TGTGCCAGCAGCTCCACCCGACAATCGGTGGGCTACGAGCAGTACTTC. Translating it yields CASSSTRQSVGYEQYF. The variable domain in full, completed from reference TRBV7-9 and TRBJ2-7, reads DTGVSQNPRHKITKRGQNVTFRCDPISEHNRLYWYRQTLGQGPEFLTYFQNEAQLEKSRLLSDRFSAERPKGSFSTLEIQRTEQGDSAMYLCASSSTRQSVGYEQYFGPGTRLTVT.

The chain recombines TRBV7-2 with TRBJ2-2; D remains unclear. This CDR3 is built from 14 residues. Germline CDR1 SGHTA, CDR2 FQGNSA. Trimming left V 0 bases short and J 4 bases short, with 6 bases between. CDR3 sequence (DNA): TGTGCCAGCAGCTTAGCCAGGTTCACCGGGGAGCTGTTTTTT. The encoded protein is CASSLARFTGELFF.

This clonotype has just a few counts. The chain employs TRBV7-9 and TRBJ2-1; 8 positions agree with TRBD2. In germline, CDR1 is SEHNR, CDR2 FQNEAQ (reference sequence). The CDR3 totals 13 residues. V was pared by 5 bases and J by 6 bases, with 3 bases of the junction left unmatched. The CDR3 here is CASSHGLANEQFF. The CDR3 nucleotides are TGTGCCAGCAGCCACGGACTAGCCAATGAGCAGTTCTTC.

The rearrangement uses TRBV12-3 or TRBV12-4 and TRBJ2-3; D remains ambiguous. Trimming took 5 bases from V and 6 from J, leaving 12 bases between them. The CDR3 extends over 13 amino acids. The CDR3: CASSPGNPDTQYF. The CDR3, as DNA: TGTGCCAGCAGTCCGGGCAATCCGGATACGCAGTATTTT.

A remark on this clonotype: The junction departs from germline at one end; a sequencing error may be responsible. The chain couples TRBV7-8 to TRBJ2-3, with D tentatively TRBD1 or TRBD2 (5 bases each). CDR1 and CDR2 from the germline V gene are SGHVS and FQNEAQ. The CDR3 length is 15 residues. The CDR3 loop is CPSSPKGPQTDTQYF. The CDR3 DNA follows: TGTCCCAGCAGCCCAAAGGGACCCCAGACAGATACGCAGTATTTT.

V usage is TRBV19 and J usage is TRBJ1-1; 8 nucleotides agree with TRBD1. The V and J ends lost 7 bases and 5 bases, in that order; junction bases with no gene match: 6. The CDR3 runs 13 residues. The germline V gene has CDR1 LNHDA and CDR2 SQIVND (reference sequence). CDR3 sequence reads: CASIGQGSTEAFF. For the CDR3, the DNA is TGTGCCAGTATCGGACAGGGATCGACTGAAGCTTTCTTT.

This clonotype was counted a few times. The chain recombines TRBV7-8 with TRBJ2-5; tentatively, D is TRBD2 (5 bases). The CDR3 contains 16 residues. Germline V CDR1 and CDR2: SGHVS, FQNEAQ. Trimming cost V 7 bases and J 2 bases, with 20 bases left between them. The CDR3 coding sequence is TGTGCCAGCAACCCCCTCAAGGGCGGGCGGCAAGAGACCCAGTACTTC. This codes for CASNPLKGGRQETQYF.

This clonotype was observed a few times. The chain recombines TRBV25-1 with TRBJ1-4; D not certain. The length of the CDR3 is 14 residues. The germline V gene encodes CDR1 MGHDK and CDR2 SYGVNS. V lost 6 bases to trimming and J lost 3 bases, with 11 bases between them. The CDR3 region is CASRKTAANEKLFF. The DNA for the CDR3 is TGTGCCAGCAGAAAGACCGCCGCTAATGAAAAACTGTTTTTT.

In its sample, this clonotype was seen a few times. The rearrangement joins TRBV19 to TRBJ1-3; perhaps TRBD1 as D (5 bases). The CDR3 runs 16 residues. V shed 6 bases and J shed 0 bases, with 15 bases lying between them. Germline-derived CDR1 and CDR2 are LNHDA and SQIVND (reference sequence). The CDR3 protein is CASRVPMTVSGNTIYF. Here the CDR3 DNA reads TGTGCCAGTAGAGTCCCCATGACAGTCTCTGGAAACACCATATATTTT.

This clonotype was seen a few times. The chain has TRBV12-3 or TRBV12-4 and TRBJ2-3; TRBD1 is a possible D gene (6 bases). V was cut by 3 bases and J by 6 bases, with 13 bases left in between. The CDR3 has 14 residues. This chain's CDR3 is CASSFAGDGDTQYF. CDR3 nucleotides: TGTGCCAGCAGTTTCGCAGGGGACGGGGATACGCAGTATTTT.

This clonotype has only a few counts. The chain couples TRBV7-7 to TRBJ2-1, with 8 bases lining up with TRBD2. This CDR3 is built from 14 residues. V lost 5 bases, J lost 10 bases, and 10 bases stayed unmatched. Germline V gene lookup returns CDR1 SSHAT and CDR2 FNYEAQ (reference sequence). CDR3 protein: CASSATGTRDEQFF. The CDR3 coding sequence is TGTGCCAGCAGCGCTACCGGGACTAGAGACGAGCAGTTCTTC.

This clonotype was recorded a few times. The V and J genes are TRBV5-4 and TRBJ2-1; 8 bases are shared with TRBD2. Germline CDR1 SGHNT, CDR2 YYREEE (reference sequence). The CDR3 runs to 15 residues. J lost 7 bases, V lost 4 bases, and 10 bases had no gene match. The chain's CDR3 is CASSQEAGLGNEQFF. The CDR3 coding sequence is TGTGCCAGCAGCCAGGAGGCGGGACTAGGTAATGAGCAGTTCTTC.

This clonotype appeared once. The chain recombines TRBV7-6 with TRBJ2-5; D might be TRBD1 (7 bases). The V gene's germline CDR1 is SGHVS and CDR2 FNYEAQ. Trimming pared 5 bases from V and 5 bases from J, leaving 21 bases between. The CDR3 has 16 amino acids. The CDR3 bases are TGTGCCAGCAGCACAACGGGGGTAGGGGGCGCGGAGACCCAGTACTTC. Its translation: CASSTTGVGGAETQYF.

The chain is built from TRBV7-2 and TRBJ2-3; 8 bases line up with TRBD1. The V gene end was trimmed by 2 bases and the J gene end by 5 bases; junction bases not matched to a gene: 12. CDR1 and CDR2 from the germline V gene are SGHTA and FQGNSA. There are 17 residues in the CDR3. CDR3 residues: CASSLRQGFLWGDTQYF. CDR3 bases: TGTGCCAGCAGCTTAAGACAGGGGTTCCTTTGGGGAGATACGCAGTATTTT.

This clonotype was seen ten or more times. At one end, the junction sequence differs from germline, possibly due to a read error. V usage is TRBV7-2 and J usage is TRBJ1-2; a weak D match, TRBD1 (6 bases). Per germline, CDR1 SGHTA and CDR2 FQGNSA. This CDR3 comprises 11 residues. The CDR3 region is CASSLEGETFF. The DNA of the CDR3 is TGTGCCAGCAGCTTAGAGGGGGAAACTTTCTTC.

The CDR3 nucleotides read TGTGCCAGCAGTTTAGGGGATGGTCGGGAGACCCAGTACTTC. Translated, it gives CASSLGDGRETQYF. The chain employs TRBV27 and TRBJ2-5; D is uncertain. There are 14 residues in the CDR3. Germline V lookup: CDR1 MNHEY, CDR2 SMNVEV (reference sequence). V was trimmed by 2 bases and J by 5 bases, leaving 12 bases between them.